This TCR beta chain appears in the sequencing data of a study of blood T cell repertoires in COVID-19. Sequencing was performed with immunoSEQ multiplex PCR; in TCRdb, only in-frame clones are kept and a portion is missing. The table lists roughly 110,000 clones, about 90% of them singletons. The sample consisted of peripheral blood. This sequence originates from a woman in her 30s with acute or convalescent COVID-19.

CDR3 in DNA: TGTGCCAGCAGCCCATCCGCGGGGTTACACTATGGCTACACCTTC. It codes for CASSPSAGLHYGYTF. The V call is TRBV11-1, the J call TRBJ1-2; D is unclear. The V and J ends lost 5 bases and 3 bases respectively, with 16 bases between them. The CDR3 has 15 residues. Per germline, CDR1 SGHAT and CDR2 FQDESV (reference sequence).